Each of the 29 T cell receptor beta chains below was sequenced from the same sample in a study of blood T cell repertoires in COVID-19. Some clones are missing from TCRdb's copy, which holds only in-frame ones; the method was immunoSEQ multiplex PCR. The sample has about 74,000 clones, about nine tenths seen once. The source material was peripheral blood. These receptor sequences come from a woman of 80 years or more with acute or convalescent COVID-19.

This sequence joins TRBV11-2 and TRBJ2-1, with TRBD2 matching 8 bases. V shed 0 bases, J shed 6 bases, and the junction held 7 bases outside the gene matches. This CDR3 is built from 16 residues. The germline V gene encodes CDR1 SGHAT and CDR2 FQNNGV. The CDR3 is CASSLDTGGLFNEQFF. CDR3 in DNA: TGTGCCAGCAGCTTAGATACGGGGGGGCTCTTCAATGAGCAGTTCTTC.

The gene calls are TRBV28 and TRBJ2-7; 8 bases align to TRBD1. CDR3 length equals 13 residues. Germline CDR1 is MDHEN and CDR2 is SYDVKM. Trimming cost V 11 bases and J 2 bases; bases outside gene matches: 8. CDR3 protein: CAAQQGGAYEQYF. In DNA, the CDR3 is TGTGCCGCCCAACAGGGGGGAGCCTACGAGCAGTACTTC.

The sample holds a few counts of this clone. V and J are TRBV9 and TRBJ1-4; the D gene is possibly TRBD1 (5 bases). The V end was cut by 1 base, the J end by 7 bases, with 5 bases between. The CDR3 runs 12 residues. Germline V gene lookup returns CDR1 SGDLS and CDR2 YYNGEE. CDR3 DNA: TGTGCCAGCAGCGTAAGGGGTGAAAAACTGTTTTTT. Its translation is CASSVRGEKLFF.

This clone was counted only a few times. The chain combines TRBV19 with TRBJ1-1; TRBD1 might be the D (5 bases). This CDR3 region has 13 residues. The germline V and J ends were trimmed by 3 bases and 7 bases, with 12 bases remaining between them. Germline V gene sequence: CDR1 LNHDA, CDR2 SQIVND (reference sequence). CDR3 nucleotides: TGTGCCAGTAGTATCGGCAGGGTTGGTGAAGCTTTCTTT. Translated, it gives CASSIGRVGEAFF.

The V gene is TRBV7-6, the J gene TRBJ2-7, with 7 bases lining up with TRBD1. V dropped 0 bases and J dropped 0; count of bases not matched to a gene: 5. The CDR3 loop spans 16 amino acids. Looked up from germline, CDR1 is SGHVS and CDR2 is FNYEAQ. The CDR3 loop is CASSLAYTGDSYEQYF. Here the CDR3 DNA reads TGTGCCAGCAGCTTAGCCTATACAGGGGACTCCTACGAGCAGTACTTC.

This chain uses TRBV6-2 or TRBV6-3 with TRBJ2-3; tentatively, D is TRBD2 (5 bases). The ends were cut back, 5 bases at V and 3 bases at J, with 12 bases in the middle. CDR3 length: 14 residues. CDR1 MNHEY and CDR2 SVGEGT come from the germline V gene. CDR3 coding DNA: TGTGCCAGCAGTCAACTAGGTGAGACAGATACGCAGTATTTT. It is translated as CASSQLGETDTQYF.

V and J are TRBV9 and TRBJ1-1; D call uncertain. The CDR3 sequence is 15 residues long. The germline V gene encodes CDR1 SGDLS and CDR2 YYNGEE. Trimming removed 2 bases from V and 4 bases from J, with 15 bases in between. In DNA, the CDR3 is TGTGCCAGCAGCGTCTCCGGGGTAGAAGGCACTGAAGCTTTCTTT. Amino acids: CASSVSGVEGTEAFF.

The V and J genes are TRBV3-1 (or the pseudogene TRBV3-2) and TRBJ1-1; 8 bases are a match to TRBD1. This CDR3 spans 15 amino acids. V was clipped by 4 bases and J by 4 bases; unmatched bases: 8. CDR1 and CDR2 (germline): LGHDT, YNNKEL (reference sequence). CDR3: CASSPGQGSITEAFF. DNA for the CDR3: TGTGCCAGCAGCCCCGGACAGGGAAGCATCACTGAAGCTTTCTTT.

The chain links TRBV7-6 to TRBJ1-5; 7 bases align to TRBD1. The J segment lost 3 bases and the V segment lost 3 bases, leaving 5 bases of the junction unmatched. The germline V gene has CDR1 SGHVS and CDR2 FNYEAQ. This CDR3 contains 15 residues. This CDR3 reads CASSLYRGNNQPQHF. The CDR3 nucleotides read TGTGCCAGCAGCTTGTACAGGGGCAACAATCAGCCCCAGCATTTT.

For the CDR3, the DNA is TGCGCCAGCACAGAGACGGGGGGCCAAGAGACCCAGTACTTC. It is translated as CASTETGGQETQYF. The chain is built from TRBV5-1 and TRBJ2-5; 7 nucleotides line up with TRBD2. Germline V lookup: CDR1 SGHRS, CDR2 YFSETQ. V lost 6 bases to trimming and J lost 1 base; unmatched junction nucleotides: 6. The CDR3 has 14 amino acids.

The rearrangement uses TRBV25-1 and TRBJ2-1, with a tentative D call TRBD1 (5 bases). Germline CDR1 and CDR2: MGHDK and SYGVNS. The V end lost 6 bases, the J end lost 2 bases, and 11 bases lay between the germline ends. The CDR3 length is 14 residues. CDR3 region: CASRGAVTYNEQFF. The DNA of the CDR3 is TGTGCCAGCAGAGGGGCAGTTACCTACAATGAGCAGTTCTTC. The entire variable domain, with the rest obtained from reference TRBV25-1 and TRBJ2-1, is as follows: EADIYQTPRYLVIGTGKKITLECSQTMGHDKMYWYQQDPGMELHLIHYSYGVNSTEKGDLSSESTVSRIRTEHFPLTLESARPSHTSQYLCASRGAVTYNEQFFGPGTRLTVL.

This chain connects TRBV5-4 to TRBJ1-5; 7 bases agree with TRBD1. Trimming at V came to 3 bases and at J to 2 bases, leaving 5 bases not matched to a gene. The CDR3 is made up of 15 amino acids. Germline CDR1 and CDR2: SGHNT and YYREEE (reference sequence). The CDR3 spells CASSSGGTGNQPQHF. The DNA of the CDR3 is TGTGCCAGCAGCTCGGGCGGGACAGGCAATCAGCCCCAGCATTTT.

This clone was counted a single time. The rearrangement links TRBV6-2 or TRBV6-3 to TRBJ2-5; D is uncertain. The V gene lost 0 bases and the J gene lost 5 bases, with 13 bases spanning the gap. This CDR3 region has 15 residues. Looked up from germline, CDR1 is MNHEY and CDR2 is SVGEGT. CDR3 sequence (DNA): TGTGCCAGCAGTTACTCCGCCAGCGCCGGCGAGACCCAGTACTTC. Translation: CASSYSASAGETQYF.

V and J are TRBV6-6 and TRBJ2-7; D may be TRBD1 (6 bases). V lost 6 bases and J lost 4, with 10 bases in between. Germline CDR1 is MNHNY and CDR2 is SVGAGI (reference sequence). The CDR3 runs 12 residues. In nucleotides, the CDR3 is TGTGCCAGCAGCCTACAGGGATACGAGCAGTACTTC. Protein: CASSLQGYEQYF.

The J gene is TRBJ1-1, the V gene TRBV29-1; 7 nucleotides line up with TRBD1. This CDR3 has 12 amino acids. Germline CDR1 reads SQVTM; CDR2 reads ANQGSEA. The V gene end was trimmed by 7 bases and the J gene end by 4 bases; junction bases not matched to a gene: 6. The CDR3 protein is CSAQGSSTEAFF. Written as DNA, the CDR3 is TGCAGCGCACAGGGGTCGAGCACTGAAGCTTTCTTT.

The CDR3 sequence is CASSPLLTSGRGNEQFF. As DNA, the CDR3 is TGTGCCAGTAGTCCACTCTTGACTAGCGGGAGGGGAAATGAGCAGTTCTTC. The V call is TRBV19, the J call TRBJ2-1; 14 bases agree with TRBD2. Trimming at V came to 5 bases and at J to 7 bases, leaving 10 bases not matched to a gene. This CDR3 has 17 residues. Germline loops: CDR1 LNHDA, CDR2 SQIVND (reference sequence).

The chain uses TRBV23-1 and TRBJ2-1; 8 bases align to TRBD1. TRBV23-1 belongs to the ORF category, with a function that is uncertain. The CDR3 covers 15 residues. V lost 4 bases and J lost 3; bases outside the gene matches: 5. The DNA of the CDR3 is TGCGCCAGCAGTCCTACAGGGGGGAACTACAATGAGCAGTTCTTC. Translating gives CASSPTGGNYNEQFF.

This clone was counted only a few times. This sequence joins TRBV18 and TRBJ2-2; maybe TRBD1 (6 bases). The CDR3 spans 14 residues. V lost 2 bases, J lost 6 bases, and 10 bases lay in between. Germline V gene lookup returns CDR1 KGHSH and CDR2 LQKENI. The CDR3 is CASSPGGASGELFF. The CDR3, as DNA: TGTGCCAGCTCACCAGGGGGCGCTTCCGGGGAGCTGTTTTTT.

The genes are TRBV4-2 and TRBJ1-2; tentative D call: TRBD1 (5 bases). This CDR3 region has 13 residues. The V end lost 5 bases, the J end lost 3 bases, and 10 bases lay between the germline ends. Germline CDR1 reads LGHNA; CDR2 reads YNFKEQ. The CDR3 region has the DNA TGTGCCAGCAGCAAGCAGGGTGACTATGGCTACACCTTC. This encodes CASSKQGDYGYTF.

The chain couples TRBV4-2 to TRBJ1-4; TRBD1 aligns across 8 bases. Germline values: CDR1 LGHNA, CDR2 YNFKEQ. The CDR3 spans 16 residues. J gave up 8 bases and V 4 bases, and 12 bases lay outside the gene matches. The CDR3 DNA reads TGTGCCAGCAGCCTTACACGAGGGACAGGCGACGAAAAACTGTTTTTT. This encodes CASSLTRGTGDEKLFF.

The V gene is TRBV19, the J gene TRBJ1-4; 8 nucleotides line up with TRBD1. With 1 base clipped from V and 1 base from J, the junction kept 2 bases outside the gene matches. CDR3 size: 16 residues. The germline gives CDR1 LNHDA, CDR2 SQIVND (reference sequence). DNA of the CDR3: TGTGCCAGTAGTATAGGGGGGACAGGAACTAATGAAAAACTGTTTTTT. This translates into CASSIGGTGTNEKLFF. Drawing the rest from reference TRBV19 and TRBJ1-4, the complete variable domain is DGGITQSPKYLFRKEGQNVTLSCEQNLNHDAMYWYRQDPGQGLRLIYYSQIVNDFQKGDIAEGYSVSREKKESFPLTVTSAQKNPTAFYLCASSIGGTGTNEKLFFGSGTQLSVL.

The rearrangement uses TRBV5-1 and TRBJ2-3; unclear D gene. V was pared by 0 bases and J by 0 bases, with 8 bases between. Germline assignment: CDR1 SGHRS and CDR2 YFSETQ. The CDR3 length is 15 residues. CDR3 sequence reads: CASSLGLSSTDTQYF. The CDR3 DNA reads TGCGCCAGCAGCTTGGGACTGTCTAGCACAGATACGCAGTATTTT. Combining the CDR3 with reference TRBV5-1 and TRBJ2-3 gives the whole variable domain KAGVTQTPRYLIKTRGQQVTLSCSPISGHRSVSWYQQTPGQGLQFLFEYFSETQRNKGNFPGRFSGRQFSNSRSEMNVSTLELGDSALYLCASSLGLSSTDTQYFGPGTRLTVL.

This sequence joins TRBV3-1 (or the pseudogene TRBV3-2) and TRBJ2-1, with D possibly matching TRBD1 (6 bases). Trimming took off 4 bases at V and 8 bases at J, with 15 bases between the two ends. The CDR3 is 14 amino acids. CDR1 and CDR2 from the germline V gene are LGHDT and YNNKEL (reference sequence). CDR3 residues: CASSRSQGTDEQFF. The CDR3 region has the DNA TGTGCCAGCAGCCGGAGTCAGGGGACCGATGAGCAGTTCTTC.

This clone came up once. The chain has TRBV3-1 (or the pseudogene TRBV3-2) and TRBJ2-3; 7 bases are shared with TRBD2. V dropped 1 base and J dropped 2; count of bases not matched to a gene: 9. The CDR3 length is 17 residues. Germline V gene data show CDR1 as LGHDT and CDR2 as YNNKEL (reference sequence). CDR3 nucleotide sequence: TGTGCCAGCAGCCAAGGTTATCGAGCGGGATTCACAGATACGCAGTATTTT. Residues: CASSQGYRAGFTDTQYF.

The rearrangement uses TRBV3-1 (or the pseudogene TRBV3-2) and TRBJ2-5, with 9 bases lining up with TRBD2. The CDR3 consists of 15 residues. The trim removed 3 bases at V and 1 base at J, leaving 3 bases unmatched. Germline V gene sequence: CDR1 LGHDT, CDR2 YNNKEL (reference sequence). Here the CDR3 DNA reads TGTGCCAGCAGCCATTCGACTAGCGGCCAAGAGACCCAGTACTTC. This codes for CASSHSTSGQETQYF.

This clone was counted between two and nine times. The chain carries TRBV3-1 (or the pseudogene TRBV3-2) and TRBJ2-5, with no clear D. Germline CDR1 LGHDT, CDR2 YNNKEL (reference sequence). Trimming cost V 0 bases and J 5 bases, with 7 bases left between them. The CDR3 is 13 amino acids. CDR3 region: CASSQEWHETQYF. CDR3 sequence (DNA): TGTGCCAGCAGCCAAGAGTGGCATGAGACCCAGTACTTC.

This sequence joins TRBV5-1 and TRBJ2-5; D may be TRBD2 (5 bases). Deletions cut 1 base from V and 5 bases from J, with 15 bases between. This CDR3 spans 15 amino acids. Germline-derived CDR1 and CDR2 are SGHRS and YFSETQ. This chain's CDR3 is CASSLLGSKAETQYF. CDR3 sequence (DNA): TGCGCCAGCAGCTTGTTGGGGAGTAAGGCGGAGACCCAGTACTTC.

CDR3 DNA sequence: TGTGCCAGCAGCAGCGGGGGTACCAATCAGCCCCAGCATTTT. It translates to CASSSGGTNQPQHF. The chain combines TRBV5-4 with TRBJ1-5, with D perhaps matching TRBD1 (5 bases). Germline loops: CDR1 SGHNT, CDR2 YYREEE (reference sequence). The V gene lost 4 bases and the J gene lost 3 bases, with 11 bases spanning the gap. CDR3 length: 14 amino acids. Based on the CDR3 plus reference TRBV5-4 and TRBJ1-5, the full variable domain is ETGVTQSPTHLIKTRGQQVTLRCSSQSGHNTVSWYQQALGQGPQFIFQYYREEENGRGNFPPRFSGLQFPNYSSELNVNALELDDSALYLCASSSGGTNQPQHFGDGTRLSIL.

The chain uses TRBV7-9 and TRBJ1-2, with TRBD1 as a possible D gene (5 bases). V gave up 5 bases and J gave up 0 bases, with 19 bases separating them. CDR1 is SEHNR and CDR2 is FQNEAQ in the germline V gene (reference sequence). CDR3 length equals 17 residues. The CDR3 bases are TGTGCCAGCAGCCGGTTGACAGCGGGAGAGACTAACTATGGCTACACCTTC. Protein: CASSRLTAGETNYGYTF.